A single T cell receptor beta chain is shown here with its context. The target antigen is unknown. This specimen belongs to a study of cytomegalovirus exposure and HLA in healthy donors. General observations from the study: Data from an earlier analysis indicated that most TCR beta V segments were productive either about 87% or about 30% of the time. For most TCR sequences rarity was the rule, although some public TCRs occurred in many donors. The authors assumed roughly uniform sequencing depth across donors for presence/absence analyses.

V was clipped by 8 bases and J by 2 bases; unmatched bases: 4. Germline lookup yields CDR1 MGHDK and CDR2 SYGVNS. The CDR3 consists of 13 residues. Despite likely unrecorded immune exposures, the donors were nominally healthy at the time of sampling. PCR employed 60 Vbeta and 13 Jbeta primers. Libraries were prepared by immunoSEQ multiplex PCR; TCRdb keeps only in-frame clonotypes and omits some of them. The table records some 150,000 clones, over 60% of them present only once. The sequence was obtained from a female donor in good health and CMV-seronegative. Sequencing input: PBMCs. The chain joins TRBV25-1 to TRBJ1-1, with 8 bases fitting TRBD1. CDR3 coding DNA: TGTGCCAGCCAGGGACAGGCAAACACTGAAGCTTTCTTT. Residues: CASQGQANTEAFF.